The entry that follows covers one T cell receptor beta chain sequence. Its target is not known. The CDR3 runs 14 residues. The V and J ends lost 0 bases and 6 bases respectively, with 14 bases between them. The V gene's germline CDR1 is GTSNPN and CDR2 SVGIG (reference sequence). The record originates from a study of Ad26.COV2.S vaccination and SARS-CoV-2 variants. Using immunoSEQ multiplex PCR, the repertoire was profiled, and TCRdb retains in-frame clones only, with some absent. The sample lists over 90,000 clones; 80% were seen once. Notes on the study in general: Measurements of TCR breadth and depth may have given underestimates of the total T cell responses.

The sequence came from a human donor who had recovered from COVID-19. Sequenced material: peripheral blood, taken after recovery from COVID-19. The chain is built from TRBV30 and TRBJ1-2; D is perhaps TRBD1 (5 bases). Here the CDR3 DNA reads TGTGCCTGGAGTGTACAAAGGCAGGGTGATGGCTACACCTTC. The encoded protein is CAWSVQRQGDGYTF.